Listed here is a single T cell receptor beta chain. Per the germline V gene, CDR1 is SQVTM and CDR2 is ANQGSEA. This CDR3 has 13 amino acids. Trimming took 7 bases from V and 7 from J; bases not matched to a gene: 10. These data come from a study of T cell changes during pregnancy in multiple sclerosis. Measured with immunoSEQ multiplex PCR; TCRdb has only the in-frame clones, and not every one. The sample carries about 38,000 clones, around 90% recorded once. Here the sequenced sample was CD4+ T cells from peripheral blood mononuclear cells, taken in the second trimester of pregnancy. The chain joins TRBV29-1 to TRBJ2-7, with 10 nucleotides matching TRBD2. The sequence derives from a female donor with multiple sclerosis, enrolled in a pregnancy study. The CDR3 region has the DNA TGCAGCGGAAGGACTAGCGGTCCGGGAGAGCAGTACTTC. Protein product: CSGRTSGPGEQYF.